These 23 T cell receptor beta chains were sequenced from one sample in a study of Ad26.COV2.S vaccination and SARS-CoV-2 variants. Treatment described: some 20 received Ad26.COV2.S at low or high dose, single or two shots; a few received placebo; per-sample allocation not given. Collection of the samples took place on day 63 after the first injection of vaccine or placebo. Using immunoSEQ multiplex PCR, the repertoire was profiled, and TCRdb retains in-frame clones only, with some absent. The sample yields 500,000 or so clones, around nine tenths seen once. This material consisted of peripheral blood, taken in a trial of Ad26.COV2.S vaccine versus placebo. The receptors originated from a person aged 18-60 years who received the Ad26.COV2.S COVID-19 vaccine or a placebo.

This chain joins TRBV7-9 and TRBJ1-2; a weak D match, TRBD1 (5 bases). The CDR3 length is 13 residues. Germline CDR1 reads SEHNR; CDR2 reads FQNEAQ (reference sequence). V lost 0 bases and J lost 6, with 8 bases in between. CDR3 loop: CASSLAGTNGYTF. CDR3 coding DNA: TGTGCCAGCAGCTTAGCCGGGACGAATGGCTACACCTTC.

CDR3 coding DNA: TGTGCCAGCAGACAGACAGGGTTAAGAGACTATGGCTACACCTTC. Translation: CASRQTGLRDYGYTF. The chain combines TRBV28 with TRBJ1-2; the match to TRBD1 covers 7 bases. Germline CDR1 MDHEN, CDR2 SYDVKM. Unmatched junction bases numbered 10, after V lost 6 bases and J lost 3 bases. The CDR3 extends over 15 amino acids.

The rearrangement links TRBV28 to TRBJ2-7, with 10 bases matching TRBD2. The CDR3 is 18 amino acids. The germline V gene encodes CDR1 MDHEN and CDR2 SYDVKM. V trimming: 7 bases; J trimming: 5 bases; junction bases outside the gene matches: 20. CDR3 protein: CASNSLGTRGLANHEQYF. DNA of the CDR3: TGTGCCAGCAACAGTTTAGGGACACGGGGACTAGCGAACCACGAGCAGTACTTC.

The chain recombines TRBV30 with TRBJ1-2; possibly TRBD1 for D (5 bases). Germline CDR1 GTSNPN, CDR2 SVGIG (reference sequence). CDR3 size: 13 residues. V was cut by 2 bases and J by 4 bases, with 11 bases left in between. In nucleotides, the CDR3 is TGTGCCTGGAGTTCAGGGCTTAGCTATGGCTACACCTTC. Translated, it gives CAWSSGLSYGYTF.

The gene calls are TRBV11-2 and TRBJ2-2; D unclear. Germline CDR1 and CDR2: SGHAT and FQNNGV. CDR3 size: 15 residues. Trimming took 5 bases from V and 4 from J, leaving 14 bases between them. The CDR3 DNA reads TGTGCCAGCAGCCGCGGCAGTAAGTTCACCGGGGAGCTGTTTTTT. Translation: CASSRGSKFTGELFF.

DNA for the CDR3: TGCGCCAGCAGCCCCGCTTTGGATACTAGACCGGAGAAAGAGACCCAGTACTTC. It yields the protein CASSPALDTRPEKETQYF. The chain links TRBV5-1 to TRBJ2-5; tentative D call: TRBD2 (5 bases). This CDR3 spans 18 amino acids. V gave up 4 bases and J gave up 3 bases, with 25 bases separating them. Germline V gene sequence: CDR1 SGHRS, CDR2 YFSETQ.

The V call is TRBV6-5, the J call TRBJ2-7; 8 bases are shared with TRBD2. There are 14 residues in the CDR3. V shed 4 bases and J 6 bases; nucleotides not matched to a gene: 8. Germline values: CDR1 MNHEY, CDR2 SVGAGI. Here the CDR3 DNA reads TGTGCCAGCAGTTTTCGGGAGGGCCAAGGCGAGCAGTACTTC. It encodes CASSFREGQGEQYF.

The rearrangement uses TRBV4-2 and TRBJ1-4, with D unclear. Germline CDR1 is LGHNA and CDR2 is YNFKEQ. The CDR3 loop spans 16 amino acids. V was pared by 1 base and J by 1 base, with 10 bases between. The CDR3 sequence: CASSQGESKTNEKLFF. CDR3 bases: TGTGCCAGCAGCCAAGGGGAATCCAAAACTAATGAAAAACTGTTTTTT.

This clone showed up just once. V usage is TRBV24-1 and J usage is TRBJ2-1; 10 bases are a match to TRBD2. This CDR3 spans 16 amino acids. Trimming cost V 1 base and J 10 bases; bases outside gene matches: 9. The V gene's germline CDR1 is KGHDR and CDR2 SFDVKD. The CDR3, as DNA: TGTGCCACCAGTGATTTAGGGCTAGCGGGAGCACGAGAGCAGTTCTTC. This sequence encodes CATSDLGLAGAREQFF.

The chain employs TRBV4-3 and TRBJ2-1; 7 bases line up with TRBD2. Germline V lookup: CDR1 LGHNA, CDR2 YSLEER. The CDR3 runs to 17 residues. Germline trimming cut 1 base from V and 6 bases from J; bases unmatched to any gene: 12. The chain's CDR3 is CASSQVEGRAIGNEQFF. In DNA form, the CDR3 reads TGCGCCAGCAGCCAAGTAGAAGGGAGGGCGATTGGCAATGAGCAGTTCTTC.

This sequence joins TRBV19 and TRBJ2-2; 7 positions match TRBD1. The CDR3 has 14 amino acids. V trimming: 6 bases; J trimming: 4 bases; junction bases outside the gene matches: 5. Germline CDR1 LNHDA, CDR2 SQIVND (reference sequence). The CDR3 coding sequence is TGTGCCAGTAGGAAACAGGGGTCCACCGGGGAGCTGTTTTTT. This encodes CASRKQGSTGELFF.

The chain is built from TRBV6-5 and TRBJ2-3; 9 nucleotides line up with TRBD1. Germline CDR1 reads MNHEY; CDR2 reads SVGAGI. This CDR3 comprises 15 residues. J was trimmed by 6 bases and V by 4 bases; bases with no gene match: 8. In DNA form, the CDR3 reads TGTGCCAGCAGTTCCGGGACAGGGTTTTCCGATACGCAGTATTTT. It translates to CASSSGTGFSDTQYF.

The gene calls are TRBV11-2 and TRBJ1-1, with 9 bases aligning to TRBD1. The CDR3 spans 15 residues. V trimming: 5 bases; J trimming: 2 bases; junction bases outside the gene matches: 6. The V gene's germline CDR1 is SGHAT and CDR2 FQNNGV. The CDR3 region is CASSTWTGANTEAFF. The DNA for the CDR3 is TGTGCCAGCAGCACATGGACAGGGGCCAACACTGAAGCTTTCTTT. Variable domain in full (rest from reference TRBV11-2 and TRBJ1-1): EAGVAQSPRYKIIEKRQSVAFWCNPISGHATLYWYQQILGQGPKLLIQFQNNGVVDDSQLPKDRFSAERLKGVDSTLKIQPAKLEDSAVYLCASSTWTGANTEAFFGQGTRLTVV.

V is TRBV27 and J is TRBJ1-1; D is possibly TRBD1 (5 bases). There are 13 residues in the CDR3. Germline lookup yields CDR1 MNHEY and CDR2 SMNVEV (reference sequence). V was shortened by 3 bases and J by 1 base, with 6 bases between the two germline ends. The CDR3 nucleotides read TGTGCCAGCAGTTTCGGGGGGAACACTGAAGCTTTCTTT. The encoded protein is CASSFGGNTEAFF.

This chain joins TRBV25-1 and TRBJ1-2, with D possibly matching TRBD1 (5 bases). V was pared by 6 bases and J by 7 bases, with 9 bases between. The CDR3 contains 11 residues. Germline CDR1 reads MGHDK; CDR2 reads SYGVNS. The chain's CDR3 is CASSRAGGYTF. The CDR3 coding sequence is TGTGCCAGCAGCAGGGCCGGTGGCTACACCTTC.

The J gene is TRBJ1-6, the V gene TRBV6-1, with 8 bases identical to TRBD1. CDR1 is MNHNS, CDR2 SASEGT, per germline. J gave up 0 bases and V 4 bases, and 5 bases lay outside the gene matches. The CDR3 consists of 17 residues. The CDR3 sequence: CASSAGTGSSYNSPLHF. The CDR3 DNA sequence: TGTGCCAGCAGTGCCGGGACAGGCAGCTCCTATAATTCACCCCTCCACTTT.

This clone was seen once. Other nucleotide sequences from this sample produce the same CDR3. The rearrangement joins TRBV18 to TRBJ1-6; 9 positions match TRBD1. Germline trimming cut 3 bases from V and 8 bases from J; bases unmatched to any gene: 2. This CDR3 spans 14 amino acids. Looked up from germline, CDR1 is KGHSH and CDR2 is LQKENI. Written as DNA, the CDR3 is TGTGCCAGCTCACCGGGACAGGGTGATTCACCCCTCCACTTT. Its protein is CASSPGQGDSPLHF.

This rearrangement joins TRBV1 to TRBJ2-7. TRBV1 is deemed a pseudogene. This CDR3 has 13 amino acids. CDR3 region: CTSRRTESYEQYF. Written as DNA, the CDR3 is TGCACCAGCAGACGGACGGAGAGCTACGAGCAGTACTTC.

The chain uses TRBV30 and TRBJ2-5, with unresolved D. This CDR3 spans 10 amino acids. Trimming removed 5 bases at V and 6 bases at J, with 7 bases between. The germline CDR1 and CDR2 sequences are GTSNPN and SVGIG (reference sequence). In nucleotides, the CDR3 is TGTGCCTGGGGCGGAAAGACCCAGTACTTC. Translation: CAWGGKTQYF.

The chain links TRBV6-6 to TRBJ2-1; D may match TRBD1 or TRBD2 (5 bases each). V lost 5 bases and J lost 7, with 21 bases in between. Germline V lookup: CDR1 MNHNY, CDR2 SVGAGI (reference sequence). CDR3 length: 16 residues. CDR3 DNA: TGTGCCAGCAGTCGACCGCGGGTCGCCGGGGCTAATGAGCAGTTCTTC. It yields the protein CASSRPRVAGANEQFF.

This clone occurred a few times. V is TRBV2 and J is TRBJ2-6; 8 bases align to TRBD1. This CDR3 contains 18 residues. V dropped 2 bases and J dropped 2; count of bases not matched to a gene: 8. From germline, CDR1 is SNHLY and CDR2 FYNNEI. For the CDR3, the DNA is TGTGCCAGCAGTGAACTCGGACAGGGCTTCCCTGGGGCCAACGTCCTGACTTTC. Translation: CASSELGQGFPGANVLTF. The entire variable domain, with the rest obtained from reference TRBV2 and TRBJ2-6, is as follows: EPEVTQTPSHQVTQMGQEVILRCVPISNHLYFYWYRQILGQKVEFLVSFYNNEISEKSEIFDDQFSVERPDGSNFTLKIRSTKLEDSAMYFCASSELGQGFPGANVLTFGAGSRLTVL.

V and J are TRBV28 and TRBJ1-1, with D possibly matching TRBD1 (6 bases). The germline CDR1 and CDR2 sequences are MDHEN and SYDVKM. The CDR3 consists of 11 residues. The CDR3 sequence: CGSGVNTEAFF. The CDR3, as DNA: TGTGGATCAGGGGTGAACACTGAAGCTTTCTTT.

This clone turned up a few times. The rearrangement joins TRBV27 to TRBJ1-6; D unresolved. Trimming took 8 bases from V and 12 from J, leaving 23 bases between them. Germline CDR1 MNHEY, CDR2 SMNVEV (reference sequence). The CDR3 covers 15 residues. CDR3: CASSTLTKPLVPLHF. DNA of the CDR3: TGTGCCAGCTCTACCTTGACGAAACCTCTAGTACCCCTCCACTTT.